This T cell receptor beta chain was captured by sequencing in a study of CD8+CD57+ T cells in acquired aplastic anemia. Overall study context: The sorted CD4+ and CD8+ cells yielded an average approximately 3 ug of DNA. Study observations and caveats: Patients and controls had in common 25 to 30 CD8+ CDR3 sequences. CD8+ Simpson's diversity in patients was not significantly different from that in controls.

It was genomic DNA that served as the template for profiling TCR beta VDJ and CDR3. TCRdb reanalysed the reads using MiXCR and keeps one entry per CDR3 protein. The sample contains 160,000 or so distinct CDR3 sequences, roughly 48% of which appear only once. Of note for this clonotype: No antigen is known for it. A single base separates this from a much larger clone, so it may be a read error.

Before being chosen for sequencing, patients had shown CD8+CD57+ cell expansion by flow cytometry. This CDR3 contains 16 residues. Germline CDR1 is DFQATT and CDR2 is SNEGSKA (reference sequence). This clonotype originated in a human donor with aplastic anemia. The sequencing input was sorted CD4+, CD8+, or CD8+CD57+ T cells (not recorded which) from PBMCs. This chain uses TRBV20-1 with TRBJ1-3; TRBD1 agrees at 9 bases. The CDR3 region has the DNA TGCAGTGCTAGAGATCCCGGACAGGGGTCTGAAAACACCATATATTTT. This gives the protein CSARDPGQGSENTIYF.